This entry features one T cell receptor (beta chain) sequence. Its antigen remains unidentified. Profiled with immunoSEQ multiplex PCR; TCRdb holds only in-frame clones, not every one. The repertoire consists of around 2.1 million clones, with under 95% occurring once and the leading ten covering roughly 1.7%. Germline values: CDR1 LNHNV, CDR2 YYDKDF (reference sequence). CDR3 length: 17 residues. V shed 1 base and J 2 bases; nucleotides not matched to a gene: 6. As defined, naive CD8 cells were CD45RO-negative and positively selected for CCR7, with terminally differentiated effector memory CD45RA+ cells excluded. This sample was included in a study of shared clonotypes between healthy human individuals. Study-level points and caveats: Since donors were few, the genetic and exposure-history diversity represented was limited.

The receptor comes from a man in his late teens or twenties in good health. Some clones in this sample may be carry-over from other donors' samples. The V and J genes are TRBV15 and TRBJ2-7; 12 nucleotides align to TRBD2. The sequenced material came from naive CD8+ T cells from PBMCs. The CDR3 region is CATSRGPTSGGTYEQYF. In DNA form, the CDR3 reads TGTGCCACCAGCAGAGGTCCCACTAGCGGGGGGACCTACGAGCAGTACTTC.